Listed below are T cell receptor beta chains from one sample, sequenced in a study of blood T cell repertoires in COVID-19. Using immunoSEQ multiplex PCR, the repertoire was profiled, and TCRdb retains in-frame clones only, with some absent. The table records approximately 300,000 clones, 85% of them present only once. The sample taken for sequencing was PBMCs or T cells enriched from blood (not recorded which). The receptors come from a woman in her 30s who had been exposed to COVID-19. Both conserved end residues are part of each CDR3. D genes are given only for firm matches. The size entry is marked missing in some rows and otherwise reads once, few, many or a size class.

TRBJ2-1 | few | NA | TRBV5-6 | CASSGPGEPEQFF | TGTGCCAGCAGCGGACCAGGGGAGCCCGAGCAGTTCTTC
TRBJ2-7 | NA | NA | TRBV28 | CASSSGQVYEQYF | TGTGCCAGCAGCAGTGGGCAGGTCTACGAGCAGTACTTC
TRBJ2-5 | NA | NA | TRBV9 | CASSVDLVPETQYF | TGTGCCAGCAGCGTAGACCTAGTACCTGAGACCCAGTACTTC
TRBJ2-2 | once | NA | TRBV5-1 | CASSLAAGPGSGELFF | TGCGCCAGCAGCTTGGCTGCGGGCCCGGGATCCGGGGAGCTGTTTTTT
TRBJ2-3 | NA | NA | TRBV7-2 | CASAEGGPVDTQYF | TGTGCCAGCGCAGAAGGAGGGCCCGTAGATACGCAGTATTTT
TRBJ2-3 | NA | TRBD1 | TRBV5-1 | CASSLLTGGVGTDTQYF | TGCGCCAGCAGCCTGTTGACAGGGGGAGTTGGGACAGATACGCAGTATTTT
TRBJ2-2 | NA | NA | TRBV5-1 | CAGINVGLTGELFF | TGCGCCGGTATTAATGTGGGCCTTACCGGGGAGCTGTTTTTT
TRBJ2-3 | many | TRBD2 | TRBV27 | CASSRNGEGYTDTQYF | TGTGCCAGCAGTAGAAATGGGGAGGGGTACACAGATACGCAGTATTTT
TRBJ2-5 | NA | NA | TRBV5-1 | CASSLDSQETQYF | TGCGCCAGCAGCTTGGACAGCCAAGAGACCCAGTACTTC
TRBJ1-1 | NA | NA | TRBV2 | CASSDSLTATEAFF | TGTGCCAGCAGTGACTCTCTGACAGCCACTGAAGCTTTCTTT
TRBJ2-3 | NA | TRBD1 | TRBV7-7 | CASSSFSWSRDSSTDTQYF | TGTGCTAGCAGCTCCTTTAGCTGGTCCCGGGACAGTAGCACAGATACGCAGTATTTT
TRBJ1-2 | NA | NA | TRBV10-1 | CASSENQAHGYTF | TGCGCCAGCAGTGAGAACCAAGCCCATGGCTACACCTTC
TRBJ1-6 | NA | TRBD1 | TRBV9 | CASSVEDRNNSPLHF | TGTGCCAGCAGCGTAGAGGACAGGAATAATTCACCCCTCCACTTT
TRBJ2-2 | NA | NA | TRBV7-9 | CASSLGLVAGELFF | TGTGCCAGCAGCCTAGGGCTGGTGGCCGGGGAGCTGTTTTTT
TRBJ2-5 | NA | TRBD2 | TRBV7-2 | CASSLAIGLAGAETQYF | TGTGCCAGCAGCTTAGCGATCGGACTAGCGGGGGCAGAGACCCAGTACTTC
TRBJ2-1 | NA | NA | TRBV28 | CASSLPSASLNYNEQFF | TGTGCCAGCAGTTTGCCTAGCGCCTCCTTAAACTACAATGAGCAGTTCTTC
TRBJ2-2 | NA | TRBD1 | TRBV30 | CAGSGTGNTGELFF | TGTGCCGGCTCCGGGACAGGGAACACCGGGGAGCTGTTTTTT
TRBJ2-7 | NA | NA | TRBV6-5 | CASSYESGGFYEQYF | TGTGCCAGCAGTTACGAGTCAGGGGGGTTCTACGAGCAGTACTTC
TRBJ1-2 | NA | TRBD1 | TRBV7-8 | CASSRGDRGLSGYTF | TGTGCCAGCAGCCGAGGGGACAGGGGGCTTAGTGGCTACACCTTC
TRBJ2-2 | NA | TRBD1 | TRBV7-9 | CASSGQGRNTGELFF | TGTGCCAGCAGCGGACAGGGGCGGAACACCGGGGAGCTGTTTTTT
TRBJ1-6 | NA | TRBD1 | TRBV28 | CASSSGQGSYNSPLHF | TGTGCCAGCAGTTCGGGACAGGGGTCTTACAATTCACCCCTCCACTTT
TRBJ1-2 | once | TRBD1 | TRBV28 | CASSSGQGYGYTF | TGTGCCAGCAGTTCGGGACAGGGTTATGGCTACACCTTC
TRBJ1-2 | NA | TRBD1 | TRBV11-3 | CASSLGTGFNYGYTF | TGTGCCAGCAGCTTGGGGACAGGGTTTAACTATGGCTACACCTTC
TRBJ1-1 | NA | NA | TRBV28 | CASSAGQPTEAFF | TGTGCCAGCAGCGCCGGACAGCCCACTGAAGCTTTCTTT
TRBJ1-1 | NA | TRBD1 | TRBV29-1 | CSVEGTGNPDTEAFF | TGCAGCGTTGAGGGGACAGGGAATCCGGACACTGAAGCTTTCTTT
TRBJ2-5 | NA | NA | TRBV2 | CASSPETGGWETQYF | TGTGCCAGCTCCCCCGAGACAGGCGGTTGGGAGACCCAGTACTTC
TRBJ1-2 | NA | NA | TRBV30 | CAWSVRHSYGYTF | TGTGCCTGGAGTGTAAGGCACAGCTATGGCTACACCTTC
TRBJ2-1 | NA | NA | TRBV4-1 | CASSQVSGGGGVYNEQFF | TGCGCCAGCAGCCAAGTTTCGGGGGGCGGGGGCGTTTACAATGAGCAGTTCTTC
TRBJ2-2 | NA | NA | TRBV28 | CASRVSGNTGELFF | TGTGCCAGCAGAGTCTCCGGGAACACCGGGGAGCTGTTTTTT
TRBJ1-4 | NA | TRBD1 | TRBV28 | CASGGDRGTEKLFF | TGTGCCAGCGGGGGGGACAGGGGAACGGAAAAACTGTTTTTT
TRBJ1-2 | NA | NA | TRBV4-1 | CASSYLPGDYGYTF | TGCGCCAGCAGCTACCTCCCAGGGGACTATGGCTACACCTTC
TRBJ1-1 | NA | NA | TRBV28 | CASSLPGTEAFF | TGTGCCAGCAGTTTACCCGGGACAGAAGCTTTCTTT
TRBJ2-1 | once | NA | TRBV6-5 | CASTGLYNEQFF | TGTGCCAGCACCGGACTGTACAATGAGCAGTTCTTC
TRBJ1-1 | NA | TRBD1 | TRBV5-4 | CASSLGPSDRGNTEAFF | TGTGCCAGCAGCTTGGGCCCTTCGGACAGGGGGAACACTGAAGCTTTCTTT
TRBJ1-2 | NA | NA | TRBV7-2 | CASSFFSGTSYGYTF | TGTGCCAGCAGCTTTTTTTCCGGGACAAGCTATGGCTACACCTTC
TRBJ2-7 | NA | NA | TRBV7-8 | CASSLSYSGYEQYF | TGTGCCAGCAGCTTATCATACAGCGGCTACGAGCAGTACTTC
TRBJ2-7 | once | NA | TRBV6-5 | CASSWTTKGEQYF | TGTGCCAGCAGTTGGACAACAAAGGGGGAGCAGTACTTC
TRBJ1-1 | NA | NA | TRBV19 | CASSLSSPWGAEAFF | TGTGCCAGTAGCCTCTCCTCTCCGTGGGGCGCTGAAGCTTTCTTT
TRBJ2-7 | NA | TRBD2 | TRBV3-1/TRBV3-2 | CASSQVREGYEQYF | TGTGCCAGCAGCCAAGTTCGGGAGGGCTACGAGCAGTACTTC
TRBJ2-7 | NA | TRBD1 | TRBV7-9 | CASSPDRGLGEQYF | TGTGCCAGCAGCCCCGACAGGGGGCTTGGGGAGCAGTACTTC